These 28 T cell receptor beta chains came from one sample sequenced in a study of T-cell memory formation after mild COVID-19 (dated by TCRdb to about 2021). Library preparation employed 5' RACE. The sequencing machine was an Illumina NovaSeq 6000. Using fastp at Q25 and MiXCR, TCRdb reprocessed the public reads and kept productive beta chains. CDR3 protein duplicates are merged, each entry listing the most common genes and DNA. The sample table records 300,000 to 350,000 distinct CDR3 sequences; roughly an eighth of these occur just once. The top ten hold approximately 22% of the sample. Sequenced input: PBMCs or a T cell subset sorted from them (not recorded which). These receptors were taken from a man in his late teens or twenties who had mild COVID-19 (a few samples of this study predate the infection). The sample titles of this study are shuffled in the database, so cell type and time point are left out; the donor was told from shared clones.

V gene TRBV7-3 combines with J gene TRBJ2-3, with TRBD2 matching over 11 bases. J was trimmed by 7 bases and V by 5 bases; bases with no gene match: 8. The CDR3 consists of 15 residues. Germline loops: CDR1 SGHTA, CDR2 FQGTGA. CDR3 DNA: TGTGCCAGCAGCCCCTTAGCGGGGGGGCTGTATACGCAGTATTTT. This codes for CASSPLAGGLYTQYF.

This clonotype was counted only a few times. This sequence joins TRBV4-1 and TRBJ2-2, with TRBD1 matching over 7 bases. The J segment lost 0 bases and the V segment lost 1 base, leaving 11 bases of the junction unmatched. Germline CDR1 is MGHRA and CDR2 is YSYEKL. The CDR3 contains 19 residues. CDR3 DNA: TGCGCCAGCAGCCAAGCAAATTCCGCAGGGGGTCCGAACACCGGGGAGCTGTTTTTT. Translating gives CASSQANSAGGPNTGELFF.

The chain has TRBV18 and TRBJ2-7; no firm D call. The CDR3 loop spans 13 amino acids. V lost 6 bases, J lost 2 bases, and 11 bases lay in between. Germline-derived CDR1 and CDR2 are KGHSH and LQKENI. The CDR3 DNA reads TGTGCCAGCTCTACCGGGCTTACCTACGAGCAGTACGTC. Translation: CASSTGLTYEQYV.

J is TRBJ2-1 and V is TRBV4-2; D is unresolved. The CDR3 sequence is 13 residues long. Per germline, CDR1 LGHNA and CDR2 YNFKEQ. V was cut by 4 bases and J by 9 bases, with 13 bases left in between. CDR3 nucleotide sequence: TGTGCCAGCAGCCGTCCTAGGATTGCTGAGCAGTTCTTC. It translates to CASSRPRIAEQFF.

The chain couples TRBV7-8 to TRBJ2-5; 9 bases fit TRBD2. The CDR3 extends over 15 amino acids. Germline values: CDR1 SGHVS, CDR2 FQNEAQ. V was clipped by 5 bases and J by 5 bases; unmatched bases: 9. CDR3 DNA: TGTGCCAGCAGCAGACTAGCGGACCTGCGGGAGACCCAGTACTTC. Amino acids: CASSRLADLRETQYF. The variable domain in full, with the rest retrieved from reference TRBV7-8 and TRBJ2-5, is GAGVSQSPRYKVAKRGQDVALRCDPISGHVSLFWYQQALGQGPEFLTYFQNEAQLDKSGLPSDRFFAERPEGSVSTLKIQRTQQEDSAVYLCASSRLADLRETQYFGPGTRLLVL.

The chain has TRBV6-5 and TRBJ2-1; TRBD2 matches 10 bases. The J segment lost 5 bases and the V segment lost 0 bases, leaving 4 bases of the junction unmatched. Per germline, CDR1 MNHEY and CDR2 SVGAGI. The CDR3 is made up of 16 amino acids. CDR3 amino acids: CASSYSLAGSDNEQFF. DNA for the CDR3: TGTGCCAGCAGTTACTCACTAGCGGGGAGCGACAATGAGCAGTTCTTC.

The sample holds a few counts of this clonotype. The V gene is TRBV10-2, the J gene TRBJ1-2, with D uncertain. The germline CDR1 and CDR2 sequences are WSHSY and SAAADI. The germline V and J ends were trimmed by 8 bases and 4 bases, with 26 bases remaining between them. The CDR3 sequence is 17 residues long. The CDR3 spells CASSGSSGPQNRYGYTF. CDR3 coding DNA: TGCGCCAGCTCAGGCAGCTCCGGACCCCAAAATCGCTATGGCTACACCTTC.

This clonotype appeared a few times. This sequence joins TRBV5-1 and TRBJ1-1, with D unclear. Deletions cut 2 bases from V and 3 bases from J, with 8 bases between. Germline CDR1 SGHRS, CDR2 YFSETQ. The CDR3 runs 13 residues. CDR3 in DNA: TGCGCCAGCAGCTTAAACTCCTACACTGAAGCTTTCTTT. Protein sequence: CASSLNSYTEAFF.

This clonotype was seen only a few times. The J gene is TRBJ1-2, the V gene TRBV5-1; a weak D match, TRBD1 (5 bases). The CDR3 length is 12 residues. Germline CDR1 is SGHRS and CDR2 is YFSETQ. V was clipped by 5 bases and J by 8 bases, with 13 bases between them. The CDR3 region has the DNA TGCGCCAGCAGGGGGGAGGGAATCGGCTACACCTTC. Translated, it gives CASRGEGIGYTF.

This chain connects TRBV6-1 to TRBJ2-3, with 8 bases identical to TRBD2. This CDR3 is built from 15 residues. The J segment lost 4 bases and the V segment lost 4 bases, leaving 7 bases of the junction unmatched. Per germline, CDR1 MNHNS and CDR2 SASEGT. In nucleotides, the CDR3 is TGTGCCAGCAGTGCGCGGGGGGCGGATGCAGATACGCAGTATTTT. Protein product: CASSARGADADTQYF.

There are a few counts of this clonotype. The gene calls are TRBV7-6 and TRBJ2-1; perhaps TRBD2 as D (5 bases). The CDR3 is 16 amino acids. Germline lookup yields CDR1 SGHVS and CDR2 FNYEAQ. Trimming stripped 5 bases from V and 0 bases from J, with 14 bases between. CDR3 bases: TGTGCCAGCAGCGTGCGGGTGGGCTCCTCCTACAATGAGCAGTTCTTC. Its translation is CASSVRVGSSYNEQFF.

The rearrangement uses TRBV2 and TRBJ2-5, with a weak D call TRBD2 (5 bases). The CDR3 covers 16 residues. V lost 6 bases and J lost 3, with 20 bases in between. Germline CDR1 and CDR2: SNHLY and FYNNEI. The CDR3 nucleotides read TGTGCCAGCAGAAACCCCACGTACGCCGGGGAAGAGACCCAGTACTTC. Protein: CASRNPTYAGEETQYF.

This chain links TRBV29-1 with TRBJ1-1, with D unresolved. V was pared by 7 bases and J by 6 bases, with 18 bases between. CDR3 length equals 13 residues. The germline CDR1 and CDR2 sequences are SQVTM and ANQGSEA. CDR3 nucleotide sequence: TGCAGCGGGAAAATTGGGAGCGGCGCTGAAGCTTTCTTT. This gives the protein CSGKIGSGAEAFF.

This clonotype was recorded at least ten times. CDR3 loop: CASSRWDSQETQYF. CDR3 coding DNA: TGCGCCAGCAGCCGCTGGGACAGTCAAGAGACCCAGTACTTC. V is TRBV5-1 and J is TRBJ2-5; 7 nucleotides line up with TRBD1. CDR1 SGHRS and CDR2 YFSETQ come from the germline V gene. The CDR3 has 14 amino acids. V was clipped by 4 bases and J by 2 bases; unmatched bases: 5.

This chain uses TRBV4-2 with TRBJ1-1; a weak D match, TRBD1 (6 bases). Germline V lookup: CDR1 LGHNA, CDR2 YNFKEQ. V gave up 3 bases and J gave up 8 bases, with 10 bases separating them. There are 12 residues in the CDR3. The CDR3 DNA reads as TGTGCCAGCAGCCACGGGGGCTACGAAGCTTTCTTT. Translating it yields CASSHGGYEAFF.

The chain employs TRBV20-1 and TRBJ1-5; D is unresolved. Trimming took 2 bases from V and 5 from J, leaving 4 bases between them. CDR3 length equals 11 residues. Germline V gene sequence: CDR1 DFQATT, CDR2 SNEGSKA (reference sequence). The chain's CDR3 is CSARRDQPQHF. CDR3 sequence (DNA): TGCAGTGCTAGACGGGATCAGCCCCAGCATTTT.

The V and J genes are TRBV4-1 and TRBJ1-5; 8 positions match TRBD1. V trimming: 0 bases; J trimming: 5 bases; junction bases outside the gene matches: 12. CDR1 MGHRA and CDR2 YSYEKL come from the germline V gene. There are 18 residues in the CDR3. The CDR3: CASSQDWQGAMGHQPQHF. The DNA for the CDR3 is TGCGCCAGCAGCCAAGACTGGCAGGGGGCGATGGGACATCAGCCCCAGCATTTT.

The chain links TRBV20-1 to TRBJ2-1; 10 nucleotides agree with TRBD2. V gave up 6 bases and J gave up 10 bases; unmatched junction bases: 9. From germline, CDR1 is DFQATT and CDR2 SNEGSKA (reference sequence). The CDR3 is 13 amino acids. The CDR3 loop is CSATASGGAEQFF. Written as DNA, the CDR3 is TGCAGTGCCACGGCTAGCGGGGGAGCGGAGCAGTTCTTC.

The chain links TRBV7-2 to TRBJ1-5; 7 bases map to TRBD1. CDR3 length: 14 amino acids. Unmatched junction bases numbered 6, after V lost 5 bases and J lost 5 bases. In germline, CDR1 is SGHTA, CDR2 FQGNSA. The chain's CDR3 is CASSKGTEYQPQHF. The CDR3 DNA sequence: TGTGCCAGCAGCAAGGGGACAGAGTATCAGCCCCAGCATTTT.

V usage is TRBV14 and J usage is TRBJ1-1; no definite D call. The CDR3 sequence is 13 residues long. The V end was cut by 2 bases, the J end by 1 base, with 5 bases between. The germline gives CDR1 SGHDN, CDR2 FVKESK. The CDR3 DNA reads TGTGCCAGCAGCCAAATAGAGAACACTGAAGCTTTCTTT. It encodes CASSQIENTEAFF. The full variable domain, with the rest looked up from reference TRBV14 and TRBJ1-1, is EAGVTQFPSHSVIEKGQTVTLRCDPISGHDNLYWYRRVMGKEIKFLLHFVKESKQDESGMPNNRFLAERTGGTYSTLKVQPAELEDSGVYFCASSQIENTEAFFGQGTRLTVV.

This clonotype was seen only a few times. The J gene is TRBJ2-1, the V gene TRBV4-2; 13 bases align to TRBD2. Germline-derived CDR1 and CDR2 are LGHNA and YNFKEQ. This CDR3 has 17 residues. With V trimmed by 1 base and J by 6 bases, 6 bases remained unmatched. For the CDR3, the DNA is TGTGCCAGCAGCCAAGGACGCACTAGCGGGGGGGTCAATGAGCAGTTCTTC. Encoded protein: CASSQGRTSGGVNEQFF.

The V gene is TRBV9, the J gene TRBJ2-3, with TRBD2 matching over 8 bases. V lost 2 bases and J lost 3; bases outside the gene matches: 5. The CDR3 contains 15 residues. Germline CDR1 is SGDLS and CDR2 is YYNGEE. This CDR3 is CASSVRGGVTDTQYF. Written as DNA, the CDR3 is TGTGCCAGCAGCGTCCGGGGGGGCGTAACAGATACGCAGTATTTT.

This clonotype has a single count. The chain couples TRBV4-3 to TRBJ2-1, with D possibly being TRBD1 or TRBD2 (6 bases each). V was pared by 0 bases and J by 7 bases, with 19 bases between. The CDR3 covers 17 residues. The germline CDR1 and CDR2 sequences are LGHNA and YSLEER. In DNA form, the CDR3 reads TGCGCCAGCAGCCAAGATCTAGGGGGGCCACCGACTAATGAGCAGTTCTTC. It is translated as CASSQDLGGPPTNEQFF.

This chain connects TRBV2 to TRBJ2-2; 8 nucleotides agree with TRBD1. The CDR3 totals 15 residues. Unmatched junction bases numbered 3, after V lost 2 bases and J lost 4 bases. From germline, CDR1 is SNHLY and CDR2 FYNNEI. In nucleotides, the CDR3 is TGTGCCAGCAGTGAATCAGGGGGCGTCACCGGGGAGCTGTTTTTT. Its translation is CASSESGGVTGELFF.

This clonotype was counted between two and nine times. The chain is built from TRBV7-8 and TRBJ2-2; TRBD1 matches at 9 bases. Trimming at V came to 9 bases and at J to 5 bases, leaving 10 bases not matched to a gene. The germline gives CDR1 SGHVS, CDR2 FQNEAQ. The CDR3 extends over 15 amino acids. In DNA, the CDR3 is TGTGCCAGTTACCGGGACAGGGTCCTTACCGGGGAGCTGTTTTTT. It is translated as CASYRDRVLTGELFF.

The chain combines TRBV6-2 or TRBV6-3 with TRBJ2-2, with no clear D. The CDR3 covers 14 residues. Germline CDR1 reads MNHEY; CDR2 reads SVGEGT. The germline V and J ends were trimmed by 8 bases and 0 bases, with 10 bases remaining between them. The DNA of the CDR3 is TGTGCCAGCCACAGAGATACGAACACCGGGGAGCTGTTTTTT. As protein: CASHRDTNTGELFF.

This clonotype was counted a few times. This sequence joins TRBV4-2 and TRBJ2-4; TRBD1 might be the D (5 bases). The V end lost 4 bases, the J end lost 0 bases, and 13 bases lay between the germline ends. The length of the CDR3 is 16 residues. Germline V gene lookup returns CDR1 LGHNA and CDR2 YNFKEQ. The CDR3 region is CASSLPGPIAKNIQYF. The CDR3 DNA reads TGTGCCAGCAGCCTTCCAGGGCCTATAGCCAAAAACATTCAGTACTTC.

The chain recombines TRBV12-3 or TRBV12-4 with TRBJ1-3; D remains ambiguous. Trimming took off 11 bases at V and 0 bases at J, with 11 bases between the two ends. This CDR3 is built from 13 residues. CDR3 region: CAGQDFSGNTIYF. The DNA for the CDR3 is TGTGCCGGGCAGGACTTCTCTGGAAACACCATATATTTT.